This T cell receptor (beta chain) was sequenced during a study of blood T cell repertoires in COVID-19. Deletions cut 5 bases from V and 4 bases from J, with 12 bases between. This CDR3 is 13 amino acids long. The V gene's germline CDR1 is SGHTA and CDR2 FQGNSA. This clone was seen just once. The assay was immunoSEQ multiplex PCR, and TCRdb's table has in-frame clones only and misses some. The repertoire holds about 200,000 clones, roughly 84% seen once, with approximately 10% in the top ten. The source of this sequence is a man aged 50-59 years with active or convalescent COVID-19. Input material: peripheral blood. This chain links TRBV7-2 with TRBJ2-7; possible D gene TRBD2, 5 bases. CDR3 in amino acids: CASSTSSGYEQYF. The CDR3 region has the DNA TGTGCCAGCAGCACATCATCGGGGTACGAGCAGTACTTC.